Each of the 30 T cell receptor beta chains below was sequenced from the same sample in a study of blood T cell repertoires in COVID-19. Profiling relied on immunoSEQ multiplex PCR, and the TCRdb table lists in-frame clones only, not all of them. The sample lists 300,000 or so clones, around 88% occurring once. The sequenced sample was peripheral blood. The receptors originated from a woman in her twenties or thirties who had recovered from COVID-19.

This rearrangement joins TRBV28 to TRBJ1-1; D is possibly TRBD1 (5 bases). V was trimmed by 2 bases and J by 6 bases, leaving 22 bases between them. The germline CDR1 and CDR2 sequences are MDHEN and SYDVKM. This CDR3 comprises 17 residues. The CDR3 sequence: CASSLRRTSGGGAEAFF. The CDR3 DNA follows: TGTGCCAGCAGTTTAAGACGGACGTCGGGTGGAGGGGCTGAAGCTTTCTTT.

The chain couples TRBV24-1 to TRBJ1-3; D is unresolved. Germline V CDR1 and CDR2: KGHDR, SFDVKD. This CDR3 has 15 residues. V was shortened by 2 bases and J by 1 base, with 8 bases between the two germline ends. As DNA, the CDR3 is TGTGCCACCAGTGATTCGGTCCTTTCTGGAAACACCATATATTTT. Translating gives CATSDSVLSGNTIYF.

V is TRBV28 and J is TRBJ2-7, with 7 bases that match TRBD1. V shed 6 bases, J shed 7 bases, and the junction held 15 bases outside the gene matches. This CDR3 comprises 15 residues. Germline V gene lookup returns CDR1 MDHEN and CDR2 SYDVKM. The chain's CDR3 is CASSLGTATTGEQYF. The CDR3 nucleotides are TGTGCCAGCAGCCTGGGGACAGCAACTACGGGGGAGCAGTACTTC. The complete variable domain, with remaining parts taken from reference TRBV28 and TRBJ2-7, reads DVKVTQSSRYLVKRTGEKVFLECVQDMDHENMFWYRQDPGLGLRLIYFSYDVKMKEKGDIPEGYSVSREKKERFSLILESASTNQTSMYLCASSLGTATTGEQYFGPGTRLTVT.

CDR3 bases: TGTGCCAGCAGCGGTTACAGCAACACTGAAGCTTTCTTT. Its translation: CASSGYSNTEAFF. The V gene is TRBV9, the J gene TRBJ1-1; no clear D. Germline CDR1 reads SGDLS; CDR2 reads YYNGEE. The ends were cut back, 3 bases at V and 2 bases at J, with 8 bases in the middle. CDR3 length: 13 residues.

The table lists this clone with a count of one. The chain has TRBV30 and TRBJ2-5; 7 bases map to TRBD1. From germline, CDR1 is GTSNPN and CDR2 SVGIG (reference sequence). The CDR3 is 14 residues long. The V gene end was trimmed by 2 bases and the J gene end by 2 bases; junction bases not matched to a gene: 5. The CDR3 protein is CAWSKGGPQETQYF. The CDR3, as DNA: TGTGCCTGGAGTAAAGGGGGCCCTCAAGAGACCCAGTACTTC.

This clone was seen more than once but under ten times. The chain recombines TRBV2 with TRBJ1-1; no clear D gene. Trimming stripped 2 bases from V and 8 bases from J, with 15 bases between. The length of the CDR3 is 14 residues. Germline-derived CDR1 and CDR2 are SNHLY and FYNNEI. The CDR3 sequence: CASSEISPPVEAFF. Here the CDR3 DNA reads TGTGCCAGCAGTGAAATTTCGCCGCCAGTGGAAGCTTTCTTT.

There are a few counts of this clone. The J gene is TRBJ1-4, the V gene TRBV5-1; D is undetermined. The CDR3 loop spans 15 amino acids. V lost 0 bases and J 4 bases, leaving 10 bases between the germline ends. Germline CDR1 is SGHRS and CDR2 is YFSETQ. CDR3 bases: TGCGCCAGCAGCTTGGACGGACGGGGTAATGAAAAACTGTTTTTT. It specifies CASSLDGRGNEKLFF.

The chain combines TRBV2 with TRBJ2-5; no definite D call. Germline V lookup: CDR1 SNHLY, CDR2 FYNNEI. This CDR3 spans 12 amino acids. V was shortened by 3 bases and J by 3 bases, with 5 bases between the two germline ends. In DNA, the CDR3 is TGTGCCAGCAGTGATGTAGAAGAGACCCAGTACTTC. Residues: CASSDVEETQYF. The variable domain in full, with the rest retrieved from reference TRBV2 and TRBJ2-5, is EPEVTQTPSHQVTQMGQEVILRCVPISNHLYFYWYRQILGQKVEFLVSFYNNEISEKSEIFDDQFSVERPDGSNFTLKIRSTKLEDSAMYFCASSDVEETQYFGPGTRLLVL.

This clone appeared a few times. This chain links TRBV4-2 with TRBJ2-2, with TRBD1 identical over 9 bases. Germline assignment: CDR1 LGHNA and CDR2 YNFKEQ. J lost 4 bases, V lost 5 bases, and 5 bases had no gene match. The CDR3 is 15 residues long. The CDR3 region is CASSARDRVTGELFF. CDR3 bases: TGTGCCAGCAGCGCCCGGGACAGGGTCACCGGGGAGCTGTTTTTT.

For the CDR3, the DNA is TGCGCCAGCAGCTCCGACAGGGGCTCCACCGGGGAGCTGTTTTTT. Protein sequence: CASSSDRGSTGELFF. The chain carries TRBV5-1 and TRBJ2-2, with 8 bases fitting TRBD1. The CDR3 loop spans 15 amino acids. V trimming: 3 bases; J trimming: 4 bases; junction bases outside the gene matches: 5. CDR1 and CDR2 from the germline V gene are SGHRS and YFSETQ.

This clone was recorded a few times. This sequence joins TRBV19 and TRBJ2-5; 7 nucleotides agree with TRBD1. Losses at the gene ends were 3 bases for V and 4 bases for J; bases not matched to a gene: 2. Looked up from germline, CDR1 is LNHDA and CDR2 is SQIVND (reference sequence). This CDR3 region has 13 residues. The CDR3 loop reads CASSINRGETQYF. The DNA for the CDR3 is TGTGCCAGTAGTATCAACAGGGGAGAGACCCAGTACTTC.

The V gene is TRBV27, the J gene TRBJ2-7, with 7 bases matching TRBD1. Trimming cost V 6 bases and J 3 bases; bases outside gene matches: 8. CDR3 length equals 14 residues. CDR1 and CDR2 (germline): MNHEY, SMNVEV (reference sequence). The CDR3, as DNA: TGTGCCAGCAGCCTTGACAGGGCTTACTACGAGCAGTACTTC. Its protein is CASSLDRAYYEQYF.

The chain recombines TRBV10-3 with TRBJ1-5, with no clear D. Germline CDR1 and CDR2: ENHRY and SYGVKD. The CDR3 contains 12 residues. The V end lost 8 bases, the J end lost 2 bases, and 7 bases lay between the germline ends. CDR3 nucleotide sequence: TGTGCCATCGGCCAGGGCAATCAGCCCCAGCATTTT. Protein product: CAIGQGNQPQHF.

The chain is built from TRBV29-1 and TRBJ2-5; 7 bases agree with TRBD1. J lost 5 bases, V lost 7 bases, and 7 bases had no gene match. Per the germline V gene, CDR1 is SQVTM and CDR2 is ANQGSEA. The CDR3 runs to 12 residues. The CDR3 loop is CSAAGDSETQYF. The CDR3 region has the DNA TGCAGCGCCGCCGGGGACAGTGAGACCCAGTACTTC. The full variable domain, rest sourced from reference TRBV29-1 and TRBJ2-5, is SAVISQKPSRDICQRGTSLTIQCQVDSQVTMMFWYRQQPGQSLTLIATANQGSEATYESGFVIDKFPISRPNLTFSTLTVSNMSPEDSSIYLCSAAGDSETQYFGPGTRLLVL.

V is TRBV5-6 and J is TRBJ2-7; D unclear. The CDR3 spans 14 residues. The V gene's germline CDR1 is SGHDT and CDR2 YYEEEE. The V gene lost 1 base and the J gene lost 1 base, with 9 bases spanning the gap. The CDR3 is CASSLFSESYEQYF. The CDR3 nucleotides read TGTGCCAGCAGCTTGTTCAGCGAGTCCTACGAGCAGTACTTC.

The V and J genes are TRBV9 and TRBJ2-1, with D maybe TRBD1 (6 bases). Germline V lookup: CDR1 SGDLS, CDR2 YYNGEE. V gave up 0 bases and J gave up 7 bases, with 14 bases separating them. CDR3 size: 15 residues. CDR3 bases: TGTGCCAGCAGCGTAGGGGGCAGGGGAGCAAATGAGCAGTTCTTC. Amino acid sequence: CASSVGGRGANEQFF.

In this sample, this clone turned up once. The CDR3 nucleotides read TGTGCCAGCAGGTTGAGTAGCGGGGCTTACAATGAGCAGTTCTTC. Amino acids: CASRLSSGAYNEQFF. The V and J genes are TRBV5-4 and TRBJ2-1, with 8 positions matching TRBD2. Trimming removed 5 bases from V and 4 bases from J; junction bases left unmatched: 8. Germline CDR1 and CDR2: SGHNT and YYREEE (reference sequence). The CDR3 sequence is 15 residues long.

The rearrangement uses TRBV28 and TRBJ2-3; 12 bases map to TRBD2. This CDR3 spans 18 amino acids. Germline CDR1 and CDR2: MDHEN and SYDVKM. V lost 5 bases, J lost 1 base, and 10 bases stayed unmatched. The CDR3 here is CASSPSGGVGTGTDTQYF. The CDR3 bases are TGTGCCAGCAGTCCTAGCGGGGGGGTTGGAACCGGCACAGATACGCAGTATTTT.

The V and J genes are TRBV2 and TRBJ1-2, with 10 nucleotides matching TRBD1. Per the germline V gene, CDR1 is SNHLY and CDR2 is FYNNEI. With V trimmed by 5 bases and J by 8 bases, 8 bases remained unmatched. CDR3 length: 14 amino acids. The CDR3 nucleotides read TGTGCCAGCAGTCGGACAGGGGGTATCGAGGGCTACACCTTC. This encodes CASSRTGGIEGYTF.

This clone was detected a few times. V is TRBV7-9 and J is TRBJ1-1, with TRBD1 matching 8 bases. CDR1 is SEHNR, CDR2 FQNEAQ, per germline (reference sequence). V was clipped by 5 bases and J by 3 bases; unmatched bases: 8. The CDR3 is 15 amino acids. The CDR3: CASSRTGSMDTEAFF. The CDR3 DNA reads as TGTGCCAGCAGCCGGACAGGGTCGATGGACACTGAAGCTTTCTTT. Together with reference TRBV7-9 and TRBJ1-1, the CDR3 gives the full variable domain: DTGVSQNPRHKITKRGQNVTFRCDPISEHNRLYWYRQTLGQGPEFLTYFQNEAQLEKSRLLSDRFSAERPKGSFSTLEIQRTEQGDSAMYLCASSRTGSMDTEAFFGQGTRLTVV.

CDR3 nucleotide sequence: TGTGCCAGTTCTGGGAGGACCACTGAAGCTTTCTTT. Translation: CASSGRTTEAFF. The rearrangement joins TRBV5-4 to TRBJ1-1; the D is unclear. Looked up from germline, CDR1 is SGHNT and CDR2 is YYREEE (reference sequence). V gave up 8 bases and J gave up 4 bases, with 12 bases separating them. This CDR3 has 12 residues.

The chain employs TRBV19 and TRBJ1-6; D uncertain. Trimming pared 3 bases from V and 5 bases from J, leaving 11 bases between. Per the germline V gene, CDR1 is LNHDA and CDR2 is SQIVND (reference sequence). The CDR3 extends over 15 amino acids. CDR3: CASSISGSHNSPLHF. The CDR3 DNA reads as TGTGCCAGTAGTATCTCAGGCAGCCATAATTCACCCCTCCACTTT.

This clone was counted once. V gene TRBV29-1 combines with J gene TRBJ1-2; D is undetermined. V was trimmed by 5 bases and J by 5 bases, leaving 15 bases between them. Germline values: CDR1 SQVTM, CDR2 ANQGSEA. This CDR3 is 13 amino acids long. The CDR3 DNA is TGCAGCGTTAACCTAGCTCTACCTTATGGCTACACCTTC. Its translation: CSVNLALPYGYTF.

This clone showed up just a few times. The chain links TRBV7-3 to TRBJ2-7; 7 bases are a match to TRBD1. Germline CDR1 and CDR2: SGHTA and FQGTGA. There are 15 residues in the CDR3. Unmatched junction bases numbered 8, after V lost 5 bases and J lost 1 base. Written as DNA, the CDR3 is TGTGCCAGCAGCCCCGGGACAGTGAGGTCCTACGAGCAGTACTTC. It is translated as CASSPGTVRSYEQYF.

The chain carries TRBV18 and TRBJ2-5; maybe TRBD2 (6 bases). V dropped 6 bases and J dropped 4 bases, with 18 bases sitting between them. From germline, CDR1 is KGHSH and CDR2 LQKENI. This CDR3 region has 15 residues. The CDR3 nucleotides read TGTGCCAGCTCCGACTTCGGAGGGTTGGGAGAGACCCAGTACTTC. Protein sequence: CASSDFGGLGETQYF. The variable domain in full, completed from reference TRBV18 and TRBJ2-5, reads NAGVMQNPRHLVRRRGQEARLRCSPMKGHSHVYWYRQLPEEGLKFMVYLQKENIIDESGMPKERFSAEFPKEGPSILRIQQVVRGDSAAYFCASSDFGGLGETQYFGPGTRLLVL.

The V call is TRBV2, the J call TRBJ1-2, with 7 bases matching TRBD1. Germline CDR1 SNHLY, CDR2 FYNNEI. CDR3 size: 13 residues. Trimming cost V 10 bases and J 3 bases; bases outside gene matches: 8. The CDR3 here is CATDRESHYGYTF. The CDR3, as DNA: TGTGCCACCGACAGGGAGAGCCACTATGGCTACACCTTC.

V is TRBV28 and J is TRBJ2-3; TRBD2 matches 8 bases. CDR1 is MDHEN, CDR2 SYDVKM, per germline. With V trimmed by 4 bases and J by 4 bases, 4 bases remained unmatched. This CDR3 is 14 amino acids long. Written as DNA, the CDR3 is TGTGCCAGCAGTTCCAGCGGGGGCTCAGATACGCAGTATTTT. This translates into CASSSSGGSDTQYF. Drawing the rest from reference TRBV28 and TRBJ2-3, the complete variable domain is DVKVTQSSRYLVKRTGEKVFLECVQDMDHENMFWYRQDPGLGLRLIYFSYDVKMKEKGDIPEGYSVSREKKERFSLILESASTNQTSMYLCASSSSGGSDTQYFGPGTRLTVL.

The chain joins TRBV7-9 to TRBJ2-1, with 8 nucleotides matching TRBD2. J lost 2 bases, V lost 1 base, and 13 bases had no gene match. This CDR3 comprises 19 residues. Looked up from germline, CDR1 is SEHNR and CDR2 is FQNEAQ (reference sequence). The CDR3 DNA follows: TGTGCCAGCAGCTTAGTGAGGGCGTTAGCGGGGCGGACCTACAATGAGCAGTTCTTC. Residues: CASSLVRALAGRTYNEQFF. The full variable domain, its missing parts supplied by reference TRBV7-9 and TRBJ2-1, is DTGVSQNPRHKITKRGQNVTFRCDPISEHNRLYWYRQTLGQGPEFLTYFQNEAQLEKSRLLSDRFSAERPKGSFSTLEIQRTEQGDSAMYLCASSLVRALAGRTYNEQFFGPGTRLTVL.

The genes are TRBV11-2 and TRBJ2-5; tentatively, D is TRBD2 (6 bases). Trimming left V 5 bases short and J 5 bases short, with 15 bases between. The CDR3 is made up of 14 amino acids. CDR1 and CDR2 from the germline V gene are SGHAT and FQNNGV. The chain's CDR3 is CASSAAWGEETQYF. Written as DNA, the CDR3 is TGTGCCAGCAGCGCCGCCTGGGGGGAGGAGACCCAGTACTTC. The full variable domain, in which reference TRBV11-2 and TRBJ2-5 provide the parts outside the CDR3, is EAGVAQSPRYKIIEKRQSVAFWCNPISGHATLYWYQQILGQGPKLLIQFQNNGVVDDSQLPKDRFSAERLKGVDSTLKIQPAKLEDSAVYLCASSAAWGEETQYFGPGTRLLVL.

This sequence joins TRBV4-1 and TRBJ1-1, with D possibly being TRBD1 (5 bases). Germline CDR1 reads MGHRA; CDR2 reads YSYEKL. The CDR3 extends over 13 amino acids. The ends were cut back, 1 base at V and 5 bases at J, with 8 bases in the middle. This CDR3 is CASSQVSGTEAFF. As DNA, the CDR3 is TGCGCCAGCAGCCAAGTGTCAGGGACTGAAGCTTTCTTT.